The source of this T cell receptor beta chain is a study of neurological immune-mediated disorders. Losses at the gene ends were 3 bases for V and 3 bases for J; bases not matched to a gene: 4. The CDR3 contains 14 residues. CDR1 is DFQATT, CDR2 SNEGSKA, per germline (reference sequence). The authors made cDNA by 5'RACE with 10-nucleotide random UMIs. The output of every sequencing run, over 160 million TCR-beta sequences, came from 15-18 subjects. Via MiXCR, TCRdb re-called the 5' RACE reads, giving one row per CDR3 protein. Of 84,000 or so distinct CDR3 sequences in the sample, 4.3% were seen once. Broader study findings: The multiple sclerosis repertoire cluster had no clinical or MRI correlate.

Time point described: longitudinal time-point 3. This clonotype has at least ten counts. Its antigen remains unknown. This TCR came from a woman in her fifties or sixties with multiple sclerosis. The sequenced sample consisted of PBMCs. V gene TRBV20-1 combines with J gene TRBJ1-2, with TRBD1 matching over 10 bases. The CDR3 nucleotides are TGCAGTGCTAGTACCGGGACAGGGGACTATGGCTACACCTTC. Its translation: CSASTGTGDYGYTF.